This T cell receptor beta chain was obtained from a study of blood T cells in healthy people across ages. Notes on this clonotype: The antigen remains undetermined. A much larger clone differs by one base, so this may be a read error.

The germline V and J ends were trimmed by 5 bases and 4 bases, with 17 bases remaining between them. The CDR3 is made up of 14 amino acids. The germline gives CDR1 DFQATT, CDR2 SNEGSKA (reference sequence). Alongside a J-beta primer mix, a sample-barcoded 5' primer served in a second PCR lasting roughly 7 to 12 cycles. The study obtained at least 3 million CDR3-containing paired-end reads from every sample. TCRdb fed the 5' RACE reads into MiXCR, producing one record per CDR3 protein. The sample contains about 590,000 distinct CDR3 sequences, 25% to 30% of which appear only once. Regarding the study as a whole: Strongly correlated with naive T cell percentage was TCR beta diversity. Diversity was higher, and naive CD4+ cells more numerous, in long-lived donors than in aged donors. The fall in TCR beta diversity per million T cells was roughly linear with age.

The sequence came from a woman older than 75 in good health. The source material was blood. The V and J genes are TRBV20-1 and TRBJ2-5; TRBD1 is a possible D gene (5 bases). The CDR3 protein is CSAQQGLSGETQYF. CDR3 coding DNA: TGCAGTGCTCAGCAGGGATTGTCGGGAGAGACCCAGTACTTC.